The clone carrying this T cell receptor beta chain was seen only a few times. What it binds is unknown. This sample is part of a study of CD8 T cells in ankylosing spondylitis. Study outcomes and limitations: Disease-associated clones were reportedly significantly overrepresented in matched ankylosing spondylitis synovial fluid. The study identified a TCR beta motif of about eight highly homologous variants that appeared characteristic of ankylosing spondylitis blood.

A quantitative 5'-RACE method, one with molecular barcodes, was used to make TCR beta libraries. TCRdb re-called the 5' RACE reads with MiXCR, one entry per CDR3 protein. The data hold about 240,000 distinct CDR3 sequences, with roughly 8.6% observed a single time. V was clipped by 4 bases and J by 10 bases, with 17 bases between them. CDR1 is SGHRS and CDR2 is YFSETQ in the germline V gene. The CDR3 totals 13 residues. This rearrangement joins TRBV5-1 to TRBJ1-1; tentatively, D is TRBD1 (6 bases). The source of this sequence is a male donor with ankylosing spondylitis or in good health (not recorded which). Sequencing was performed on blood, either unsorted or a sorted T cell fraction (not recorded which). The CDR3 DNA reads TGCGCCAGCAGCCTCGAGGGGGGGGTGAGAGCTTTCTTT. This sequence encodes CASSLEGGVRAFF.